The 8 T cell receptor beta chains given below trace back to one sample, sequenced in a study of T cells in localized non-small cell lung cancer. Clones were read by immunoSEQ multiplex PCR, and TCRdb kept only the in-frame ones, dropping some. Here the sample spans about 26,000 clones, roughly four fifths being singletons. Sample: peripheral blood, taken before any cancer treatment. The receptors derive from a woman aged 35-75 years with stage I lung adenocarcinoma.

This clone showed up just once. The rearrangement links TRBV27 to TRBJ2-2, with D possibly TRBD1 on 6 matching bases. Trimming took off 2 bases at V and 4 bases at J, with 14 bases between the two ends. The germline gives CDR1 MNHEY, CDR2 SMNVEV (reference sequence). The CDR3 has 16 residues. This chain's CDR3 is CASSLGGQRGTGELFF. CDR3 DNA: TGTGCCAGCAGTTTAGGGGGACAAAGAGGCACCGGGGAGCTGTTTTTT.

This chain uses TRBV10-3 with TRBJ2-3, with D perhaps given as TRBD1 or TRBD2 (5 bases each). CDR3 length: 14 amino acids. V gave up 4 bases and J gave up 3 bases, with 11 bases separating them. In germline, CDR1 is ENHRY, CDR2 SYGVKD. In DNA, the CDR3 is TGTGCCATCAGTGTACGGGACGGGACAGATACGCAGTATTTT. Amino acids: CAISVRDGTDTQYF.

Written as DNA, the CDR3 is TGTGCCAGCAGCCCACGGGGGGGAGAGACCCAGTACTTC. Translation gives CASSPRGGETQYF. The chain has TRBV6-5 and TRBJ2-5; TRBD2 aligns across 8 bases. CDR1 and CDR2 from the germline V gene are MNHEY and SVGAGI. Germline trimming cut 6 bases from V and 4 bases from J; bases unmatched to any gene: 4. CDR3 size: 13 residues.

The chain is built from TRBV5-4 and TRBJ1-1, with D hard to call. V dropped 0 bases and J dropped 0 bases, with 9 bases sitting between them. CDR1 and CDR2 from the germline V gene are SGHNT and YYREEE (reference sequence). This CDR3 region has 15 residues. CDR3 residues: CASSLGPIMNTEAFF. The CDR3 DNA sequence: TGTGCCAGCAGCTTGGGCCCGATTATGAACACTGAAGCTTTCTTT.

CDR3 sequence (DNA): TGTGCCAGCAGTGATGTAGGCAGGAACTCACCCCTCCACTTT. The encoded protein is CASSDVGRNSPLHF. The genes are TRBV2 and TRBJ1-6; no definite D call. CDR1 SNHLY and CDR2 FYNNEI come from the germline V gene. There are 14 residues in the CDR3. V gave up 3 bases and J gave up 10 bases, with 13 bases separating them.

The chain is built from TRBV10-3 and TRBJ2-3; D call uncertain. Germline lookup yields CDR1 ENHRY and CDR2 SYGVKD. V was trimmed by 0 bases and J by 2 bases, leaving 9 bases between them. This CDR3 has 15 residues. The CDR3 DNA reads TGTGCCATCAGTGAGTCTTTCGACGTCACAGATACGCAGTATTTT. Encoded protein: CAISESFDVTDTQYF.

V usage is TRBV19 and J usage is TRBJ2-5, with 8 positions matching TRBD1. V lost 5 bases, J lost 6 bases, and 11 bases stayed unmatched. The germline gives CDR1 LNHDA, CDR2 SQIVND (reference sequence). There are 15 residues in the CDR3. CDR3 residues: CASSVTGDVQQTQYF. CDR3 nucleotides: TGTGCCAGTAGTGTGACAGGGGATGTACAGCAGACCCAGTACTTC. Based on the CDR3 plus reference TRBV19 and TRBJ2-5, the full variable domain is DGGITQSPKYLFRKEGQNVTLSCEQNLNHDAMYWYRQDPGQGLRLIYYSQIVNDFQKGDIAEGYSVSREKKESFPLTVTSAQKNPTAFYLCASSVTGDVQQTQYFGPGTRLLVL.

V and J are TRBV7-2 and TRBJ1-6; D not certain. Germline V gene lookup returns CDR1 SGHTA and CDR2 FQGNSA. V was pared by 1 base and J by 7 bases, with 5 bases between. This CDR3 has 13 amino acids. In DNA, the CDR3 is TGTGCCAGCAGCTTAGGCCCGAATTCACCCCTCCACTTT. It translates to CASSLGPNSPLHF. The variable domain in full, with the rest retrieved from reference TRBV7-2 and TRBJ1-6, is GAGVSQSPSNKVTEKGKDVELRCDPISGHTALYWYRQSLGQGLEFLIYFQGNSAPDKSGLPSDRFSAERTGGSVSTLTIQRTQQEDSAVYLCASSLGPNSPLHFGNGTRLTVT.